This is a list of T cell receptor beta chains from one sample in a study of cytomegalovirus exposure and HLA in healthy donors. Profiling relied on immunoSEQ multiplex PCR, and the TCRdb table lists in-frame clones only, not all of them. Here the sample spans 100,000 to 150,000 clones, roughly 80% being singletons. Sequencing input: PBMCs. The receptors shown here come from a man aged 25 to 40 in good health and CMV-seropositive. Both conserved end residues are part of each CDR3. The order of the fields is V gene, clone size, J gene, D gene, CDR3 DNA, CDR3 protein. The D gene is left open where the match is weak. The size entry is marked missing in some rows and otherwise reads once, few, many or a size class.

V gene: TRBV6-8
clone size: -
J gene: TRBJ2-7
D gene: TRBD1
CDR3 DNA: TGTGCCAGCAGTTCCTCGGACAGGGGCGACTACGAGCAGTACTTC
CDR3 protein: CASSSSDRGDYEQYF

V gene: TRBV11-1
clone size: few
J gene: TRBJ2-3
D gene: -
CDR3 DNA: TGTGCCAGCACGGTAAACAGGGTCCCACCAGATACGCAGTATTTT
CDR3 protein: CASTVNRVPPDTQYF

V gene: TRBV19
clone size: -
J gene: TRBJ2-2
D gene: -
CDR3 DNA: TGTGCCAGTAGACTCCTCGGGCAGGGCCGCACCGGGGAGCTGTTTTTT
CDR3 protein: CASRLLGQGRTGELFF

V gene: TRBV30
clone size: few
J gene: TRBJ2-1
D gene: -
CDR3 DNA: TGTGCCTGGAGTGTACGACTAGAGCGCAATGAGCAGTTCTTC
CDR3 protein: CAWSVRLERNEQFF

V gene: TRBV7-6
clone size: -
J gene: TRBJ1-3
D gene: -
CDR3 DNA: TGTGCCAGCAGCCTCAAGGGGGGGGTCGTGAGAAACACCATATATTTT
CDR3 protein: CASSLKGGVVRNTIYF

V gene: TRBV27
clone size: -
J gene: TRBJ1-5
D gene: TRBD1
CDR3 DNA: TGTGCCAGCAGTTACAGGGGCGGTCAGCCCCAGCATTTT
CDR3 protein: CASSYRGGQPQHF

V gene: TRBV7-8
clone size: -
J gene: TRBJ1-4
D gene: -
CDR3 DNA: TGTGCCAGCAGACTAGGGACATACGTCCCGGAAAAACTGTTTTTT
CDR3 protein: CASRLGTYVPEKLFF

V gene: TRBV5-6
clone size: -
J gene: TRBJ1-2
D gene: TRBD1
CDR3 DNA: TGTGCCAGCAGCTCGGACAGGGGGTACTATGGCTACACCTTC
CDR3 protein: CASSSDRGYYGYTF

V gene: TRBV28
clone size: -
J gene: TRBJ2-5
D gene: -
CDR3 DNA: TGTGCCAGCAGTTGGACAGCCGATGTCCACCAGTACTTC
CDR3 protein: CASSWTADVHQYF

V gene: TRBV30
clone size: -
J gene: TRBJ2-4
D gene: TRBD1
CDR3 DNA: TGTGCCTGGAGTGTACGACAGGGGGCGGACATTCAGTACTTC
CDR3 protein: CAWSVRQGADIQYF

V gene: TRBV6-5
clone size: -
J gene: TRBJ1-1
D gene: -
CDR3 DNA: TGTGCCAGCAGTTACGCCGGGGGGCGTGGAACTGAAGCTTTCTTT
CDR3 protein: CASSYAGGRGTEAFF

V gene: TRBV5-1
clone size: -
J gene: TRBJ2-1
D gene: TRBD2
CDR3 DNA: TGCGCCAGCTATGAAGTGTTAGCGGGAGGCCTCAATGAGCAGTTCTTC
CDR3 protein: CASYEVLAGGLNEQFF

V gene: TRBV7-6
clone size: -
J gene: TRBJ2-2
D gene: TRBD2
CDR3 DNA: TGTGCCAGCAGTCAGACGAGGGAGGGACTGACCGGGGAGCTGTTTTTT
CDR3 protein: CASSQTREGLTGELFF